Here is one T cell receptor beta chain with its context. This sample is drawn from a study of blood T cell repertoires in COVID-19. Study details: From T cells, B-cell-depleted T cells, or PBMCs came the material, which was cDNA or gDNA.

The V gene lost 4 bases and the J gene lost 5 bases, with 18 bases spanning the gap. This CDR3 has 16 residues. In germline, CDR1 is SGHDT, CDR2 YYEEEE. Original analysis: Estimates of nucleated cell counts were drawn from the amplification of reference gene primers. Only in-frame clones appear in the TCRdb table, and some are missing; sequencing was by immunoSEQ multiplex PCR. V, J and clone size reflect that table, while D and trimming were determined from the DNA. This repertoire shows 270,000 or so clones, 88% found once; its top ten account for roughly 1.2%. Participants were aged roughly 18 to 90 years, lived in 20 to 30 US areas, and enrolled virtually. Categorization into cohorts depended on clinical history that participants reported.

This TCR derives from a woman in her thirties or forties with acute COVID-19. The sequenced material came from PBMCs or T cells enriched from blood (not recorded which). The chain carries TRBV5-6 and TRBJ2-2, with TRBD2 as a possible D gene (6 bases). CDR3 residues: CASSPVGGGGTGELFF. The CDR3 DNA reads TGTGCCAGCAGCCCCGTGGGGGGAGGAGGGACCGGGGAGCTGTTTTTT.